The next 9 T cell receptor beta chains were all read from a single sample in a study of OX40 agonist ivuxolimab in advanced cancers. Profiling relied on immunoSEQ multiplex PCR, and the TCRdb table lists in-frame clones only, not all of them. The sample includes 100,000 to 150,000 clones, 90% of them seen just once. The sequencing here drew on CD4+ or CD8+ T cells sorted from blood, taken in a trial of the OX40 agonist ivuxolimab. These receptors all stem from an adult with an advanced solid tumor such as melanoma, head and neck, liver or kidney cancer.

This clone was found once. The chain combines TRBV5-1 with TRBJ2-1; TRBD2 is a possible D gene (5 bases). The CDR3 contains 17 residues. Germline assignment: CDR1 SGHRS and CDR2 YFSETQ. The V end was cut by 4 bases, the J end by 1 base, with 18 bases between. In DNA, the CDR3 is TGCGCCAGCAGCCCAAACCCCATGGCGGGTTCCTACAATGAGCAGTTCTTC. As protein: CASSPNPMAGSYNEQFF.

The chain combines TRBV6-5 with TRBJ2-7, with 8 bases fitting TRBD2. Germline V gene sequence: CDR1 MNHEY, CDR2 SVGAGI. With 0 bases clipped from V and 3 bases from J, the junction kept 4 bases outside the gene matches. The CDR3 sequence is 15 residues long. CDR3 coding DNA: TGTGCCAGCAGTTACTCGCATCTAGCGGGCTACGAGCAGTACTTC. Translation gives CASSYSHLAGYEQYF.

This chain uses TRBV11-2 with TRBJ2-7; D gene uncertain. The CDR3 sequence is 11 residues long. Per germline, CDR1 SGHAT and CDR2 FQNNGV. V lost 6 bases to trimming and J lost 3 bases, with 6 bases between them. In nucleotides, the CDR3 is TGTGCCAGCAGTTACGGCTACGAGCAGTACTTC. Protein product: CASSYGYEQYF.

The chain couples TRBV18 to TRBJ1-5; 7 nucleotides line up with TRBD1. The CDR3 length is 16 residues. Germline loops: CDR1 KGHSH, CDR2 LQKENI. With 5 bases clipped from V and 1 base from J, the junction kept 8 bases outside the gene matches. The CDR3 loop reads CASSTRTGTSNQPQHF. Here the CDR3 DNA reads TGTGCCAGCTCAACCCGGACAGGTACCAGCAATCAGCCCCAGCATTTT.

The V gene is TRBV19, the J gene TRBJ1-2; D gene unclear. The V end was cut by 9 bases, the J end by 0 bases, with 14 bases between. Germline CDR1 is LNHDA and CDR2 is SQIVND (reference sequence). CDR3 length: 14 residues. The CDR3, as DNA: TGTGCCAGCCGACTATCGGGAGCTAACTATGGCTACACCTTC. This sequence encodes CASRLSGANYGYTF.

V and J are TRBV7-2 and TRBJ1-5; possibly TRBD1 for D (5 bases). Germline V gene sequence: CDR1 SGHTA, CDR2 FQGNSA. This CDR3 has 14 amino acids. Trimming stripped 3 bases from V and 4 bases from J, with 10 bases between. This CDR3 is CASSFRAGNQPQHF. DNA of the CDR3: TGTGCCAGCAGCTTCAGGGCTGGGAATCAGCCCCAGCATTTT.

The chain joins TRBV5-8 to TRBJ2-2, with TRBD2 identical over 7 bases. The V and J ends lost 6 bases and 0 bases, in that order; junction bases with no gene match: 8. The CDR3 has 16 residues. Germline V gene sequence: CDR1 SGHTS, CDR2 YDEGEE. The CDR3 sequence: CASTQKGGANTGELFF. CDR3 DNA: TGTGCCAGCACCCAGAAGGGAGGGGCGAACACCGGGGAGCTGTTTTTT.

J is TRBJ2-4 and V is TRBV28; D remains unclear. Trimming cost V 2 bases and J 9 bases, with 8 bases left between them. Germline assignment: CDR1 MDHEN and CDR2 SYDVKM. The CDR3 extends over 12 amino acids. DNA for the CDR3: TGTGCCAGCAGTTTAAACTGGTCCATTCAGTACTTC. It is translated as CASSLNWSIQYF.

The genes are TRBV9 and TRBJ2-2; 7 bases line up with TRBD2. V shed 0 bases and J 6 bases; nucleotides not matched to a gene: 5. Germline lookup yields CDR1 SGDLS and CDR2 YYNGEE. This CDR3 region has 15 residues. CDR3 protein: CASSVDGRYAGELFF. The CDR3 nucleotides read TGTGCCAGCAGCGTAGACGGGAGGTACGCCGGGGAGCTGTTTTTT.